Below are 16 T cell receptor beta chains sequenced from a single sample in a study of identical twins. From the 5' RACE reads, TCRdb called clonotypes with MiXCR, one entry per CDR3 protein. The sample consists of around 530,000 distinct CDR3 sequences, 13% to 15% of them appearing once. Another study also made use of these data, one on yellow fever vaccine responses in identical twins.

The sequenced material came from CD4+ T cells sorted from blood. These receptors came from a woman between 18 and 29 years old in good health.

This clonotype was recorded many times. This chain uses TRBV3-1 with TRBJ2-2; D is possibly TRBD2 (5 bases). V was shortened by 4 bases and J by 7 bases, with 10 bases between the two germline ends. CDR3 length equals 13 residues. Germline CDR1 and CDR2: LGHDT and YNNKEL (reference sequence). CDR3 DNA: TGTGCCAGCAGCCGCGGACTGGGCGGGGAGCTGTTTTTT. Amino acids: CASSRGLGGELFF.

This clonotype was counted between two and nine times. This chain links TRBV4-2 with TRBJ1-3; the D gene is possibly TRBD1 (5 bases). Germline assignment: CDR1 LGHNA and CDR2 YNFKEQ. This CDR3 comprises 17 residues. The V end lost 0 bases, the J end lost 0 bases, and 12 bases lay between the germline ends. The CDR3 region is CASSQDSTAGSGNTIYF. As DNA, the CDR3 is TGTGCCAGCAGCCAAGATTCGACAGCAGGCTCTGGAAACACCATATATTTT.

The V gene is TRBV12-3 or TRBV12-4, the J gene TRBJ1-1; D remains unclear. V was pared by 6 bases and J by 1 base, with 6 bases between. The CDR3 contains 12 residues. Here the CDR3 reads CASRPTNTEAFF. CDR3 in DNA: TGTGCCAGCAGGCCAACGAACACTGAAGCTTTCTTT.

The rearrangement links TRBV6-5 to TRBJ1-3; a weak D match, TRBD1 (5 bases). Germline CDR1 and CDR2: MNHEY and SVGAGI. Trimming stripped 0 bases from V and 2 bases from J, with 14 bases between. This CDR3 has 17 residues. The CDR3 nucleotides are TGTGCCAGCAGTTACTCGATTCTCAGGGTCGCTGGAAACACCATATATTTT. Translated, it gives CASSYSILRVAGNTIYF.

The chain recombines TRBV7-9 with TRBJ2-1; D is tentatively TRBD1 or TRBD2 (5 bases each). In germline, CDR1 is SEHNR, CDR2 FQNEAQ (reference sequence). The CDR3 spans 15 residues. V lost 6 bases, J lost 6 bases, and 18 bases lay in between. The CDR3 is CASSPLGERLNEQFF. The CDR3 bases are TGTGCCAGCAGTCCCCTGGGGGAACGGCTCAATGAGCAGTTCTTC.

This clonotype was counted a few times. The chain couples TRBV12-3 or TRBV12-4 to TRBJ1-4; D remains unclear. The ends were cut back, 4 bases at V and 7 bases at J, with 10 bases in the middle. The CDR3 spans 13 residues. The CDR3 sequence: CASSSARREKLFF. In DNA, the CDR3 is TGTGCCAGCAGTTCCGCCCGGCGTGAAAAACTGTTTTTT.

This clonotype was detected only a few times. This rearrangement joins TRBV10-3 to TRBJ2-7; no reliable D call. The ends were cut back, 4 bases at V and 4 bases at J, with 17 bases in the middle. There are 15 residues in the CDR3. Germline assignment: CDR1 ENHRY and CDR2 SYGVKD. The CDR3 protein is CAISGRDGEGYEQYF. For the CDR3, the DNA is TGTGCCATCAGTGGAAGGGATGGGGAAGGATACGAGCAGTACTTC.

The CDR3 DNA sequence: TGTGCCAGCAGTTTAGGGGGAGAGATGGGCAATGAGCAGTTCTTC. It codes for CASSLGGEMGNEQFF. V is TRBV5-4 and J is TRBJ2-1; D might be TRBD1 (6 bases). The CDR3 runs to 15 residues. V was pared by 5 bases and J by 6 bases, with 18 bases between. CDR1 is SGHNT, CDR2 YYREEE, per germline (reference sequence).

Here the CDR3 reads CASRAAGEEQYF. DNA for the CDR3: TGTGCCAGCAGAGCCGCGGGGGAAGAGCAGTACTTC. The gene calls are TRBV28 and TRBJ2-7; TRBD2 aligns across 7 bases. The CDR3 runs 12 residues. Trimming cost V 6 bases and J 7 bases; bases outside gene matches: 6. Germline CDR1 and CDR2: MDHEN and SYDVKM.

There are a few counts of this clonotype. The rearrangement links TRBV11-3 to TRBJ2-7, with D perhaps assigned TRBD1 or TRBD2 (5 bases each). This CDR3 comprises 15 residues. V was shortened by 0 bases and J by 2 bases, with 11 bases between the two germline ends. CDR1 and CDR2 from the germline V gene are SGHNT and YENEEA. The CDR3: CASSLDRGGPYEQYF. In DNA, the CDR3 is TGTGCCAGCAGCTTAGATCGGGGCGGCCCCTACGAGCAGTACTTC.

The chain joins TRBV7-9 to TRBJ1-1; no clear D. V gave up 11 bases and J gave up 4 bases, with 14 bases separating them. CDR1 is SEHNR, CDR2 FQNEAQ, per germline (reference sequence). The length of the CDR3 is 12 residues. The CDR3 loop reads CAWIGEGTEAFF. CDR3 DNA: TGTGCCTGGATTGGGGAGGGCACTGAAGCTTTCTTT.

The chain carries TRBV2 and TRBJ2-3; 13 bases match TRBD2. CDR1 and CDR2 (germline): SNHLY, FYNNEI. This CDR3 has 17 residues. After removal of 5 bases from V and 0 bases from J, the junction contained 5 bases not matched to a gene. The CDR3 nucleotides read TGTGCCAGCAGTAGCCTGGGACTAGCGGGGAGCACAGATACGCAGTATTTT. It translates to CASSSLGLAGSTDTQYF.

In its sample, this clonotype was seen a few times. This chain uses TRBV29-1 with TRBJ1-1; tentatively, D is TRBD1 (5 bases). The CDR3 is 13 amino acids. V lost 3 bases to trimming and J lost 1 base, with 9 bases between them. Germline-derived CDR1 and CDR2 are SQVTM and ANQGSEA. CDR3: CSVEKQENTEAFF. The DNA for the CDR3 is TGCAGCGTTGAGAAACAGGAGAACACTGAAGCTTTCTTT. The entire variable domain, with the rest obtained from reference TRBV29-1 and TRBJ1-1, is as follows: SAVISQKPSRDICQRGTSLTIQCQVDSQVTMMFWYRQQPGQSLTLIATANQGSEATYESGFVIDKFPISRPNLTFSTLTVSNMSPEDSSIYLCSVEKQENTEAFFGQGTRLTVV.

This clonotype has only a few counts. The chain links TRBV18 to TRBJ1-4; unclear D gene. V lost 2 bases and J lost 3, with 7 bases in between. Germline V gives CDR1 KGHSH, CDR2 LQKENI. This CDR3 comprises 14 residues. The CDR3 DNA follows: TGTGCCAGCTCACCAGGGATAGCTAATGAAAAACTGTTTTTT. Translating it yields CASSPGIANEKLFF.

This clonotype turned up a few times. The rearrangement joins TRBV28 to TRBJ2-3, with D uncertain. The CDR3 contains 16 residues. The V end lost 6 bases, the J end lost 1 base, and 17 bases lay between the germline ends. Germline CDR1 is MDHEN and CDR2 is SYDVKM. This CDR3 reads CASSPTWFPRTDTQYF. The CDR3, as DNA: TGTGCCAGCAGCCCAACGTGGTTCCCCCGCACAGATACGCAGTATTTT.

This clonotype was seen more than once but under ten times. The chain carries TRBV20-1 and TRBJ1-5; the D gene is possibly TRBD1 (6 bases). The ends were cut back, 3 bases at V and 6 bases at J, with 15 bases in the middle. The CDR3 runs to 14 residues. Per the germline V gene, CDR1 is DFQATT and CDR2 is SNEGSKA (reference sequence). The CDR3 bases are TGCAGTGCTAGGACAGGAATGGTAGCTCAGCCCCAGCATTTT. It encodes CSARTGMVAQPQHF.